This TCR beta chain comes out of a study of patients and donors after allogeneic stem cell transplantation. TCRdb re-derived calls from the RT-PCR reads in MiXCR, one entry per CDR3 protein. This sample has some 960,000 distinct CDR3 sequences, with about a sixth found just once. V was pared by 3 bases and J by 1 base, with 12 bases between. The CDR3 runs 15 residues. Germline lookup yields CDR1 ENHRY and CDR2 SYGVKD. The sample was blood, either unsorted or a sorted T cell fraction (not recorded which). The TCR was taken from a human donor who was either an allogeneic HSCT recipient or a stem cell or donor lymphocyte infusion donor (not recorded which). It is not recorded whose cells these are; they may come from a transplant donor. The chain combines TRBV10-3 with TRBJ2-5, with D perhaps given as TRBD1 or TRBD2 (5 bases each). Here the CDR3 reads CAISEFRGSQETQYF. The CDR3 DNA sequence: TGTGCCATCAGTGAATTCCGGGGCAGCCAAGAGACCCAGTACTTC.